This T cell receptor (beta chain) originates from a study of T-cell memory formation after mild COVID-19. Findings and limits, study-wide: A subset of responding clones appeared in pre-infection memory, suggesting cross-reactive memory joined. Contracting CD4+ clones lay largely in CM and EM, with CD8+ ones residing in EMRA. Clones contracting over day 15 to 85 were CD4/CD8 balanced, with later expanders leaning CD4+.

TCRdb processed the 5' RACE reads anew with MiXCR; each CDR3 protein has one entry. The sample contains 250,000 to 350,000 distinct CDR3 sequences, about 16% of which appear only once. As concerns this clonotype: What it binds is unknown.

The sequenced sample was PBMCs or a T cell subset sorted from them (not recorded which). The TCR sequence derives from a young man who had mild COVID-19 (a few samples of this study predate the infection). Cell type and time point are not known.

CDR3 region: CASAQAKYEQYV. The CDR3 nucleotides read TGCGCCAGCGCCCAAGCGAAATACGAGCAGTACGTC. The rearrangement joins TRBV5-1 to TRBJ2-7; D gene uncertain. The germline V gene has CDR1 SGHRS and CDR2 YFSETQ. The CDR3 covers 12 residues. V was trimmed by 7 bases and J by 4 bases, leaving 12 bases between them.